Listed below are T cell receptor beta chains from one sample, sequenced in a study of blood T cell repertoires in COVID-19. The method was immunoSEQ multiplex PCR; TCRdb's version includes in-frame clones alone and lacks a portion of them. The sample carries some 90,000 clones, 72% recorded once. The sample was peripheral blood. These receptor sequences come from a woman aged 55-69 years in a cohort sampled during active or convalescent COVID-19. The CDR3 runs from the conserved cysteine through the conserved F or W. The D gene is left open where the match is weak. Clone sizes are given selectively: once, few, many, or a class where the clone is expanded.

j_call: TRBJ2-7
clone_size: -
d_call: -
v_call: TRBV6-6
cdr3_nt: TGTGCCAGCAACGGCCGGTTTGGGGGGGCCAACGAGCAGTACTTC
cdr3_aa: CASNGRFGGANEQYF

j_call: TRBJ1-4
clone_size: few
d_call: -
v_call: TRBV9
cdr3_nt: TGTGCCAGCAGCTCAACTGCAACTAATGAAAAACTGTTTTTT
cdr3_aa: CASSSTATNEKLFF

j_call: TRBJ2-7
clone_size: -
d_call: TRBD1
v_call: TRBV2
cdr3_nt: TGTGCCAGCAGTGAAGTGACAGGGTCTCTCCTCGAGCAGTACTTC
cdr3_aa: CASSEVTGSLLEQYF

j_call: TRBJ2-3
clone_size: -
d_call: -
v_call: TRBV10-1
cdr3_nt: TGCGCCAGCAGTGGGGAAGATGGGGGGATCAGCACAGATACGCAGTATTTT
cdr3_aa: CASSGEDGGISTDTQYF

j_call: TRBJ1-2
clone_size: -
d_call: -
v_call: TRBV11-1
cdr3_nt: TGTGCCAGCAGCTTCGACAAAAACTATGGCTACACCTTC
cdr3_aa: CASSFDKNYGYTF

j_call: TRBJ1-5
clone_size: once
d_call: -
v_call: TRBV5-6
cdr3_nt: TGTGCCAGCAGCTTTTCTGGGAAACCGGGGAATCAGCCCCAGCATTTT
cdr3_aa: CASSFSGKPGNQPQHF

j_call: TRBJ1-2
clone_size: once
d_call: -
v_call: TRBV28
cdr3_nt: TGTGCCAGCAGTTTAAGCAGGAACTATGGCTACACCTTC
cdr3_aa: CASSLSRNYGYTF

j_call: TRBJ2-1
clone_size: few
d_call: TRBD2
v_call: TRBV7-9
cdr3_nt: TGTGCCAGCACTGTAAGCGGGGGCCAATACAATGAGCAGTTCTTC
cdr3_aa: CASTVSGGQYNEQFF

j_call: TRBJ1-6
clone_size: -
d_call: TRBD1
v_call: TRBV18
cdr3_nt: TGTGCCAGCTCACCGCAGGGGGGTAGTTCACCCCTCCACTTT
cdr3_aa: CASSPQGGSSPLHF

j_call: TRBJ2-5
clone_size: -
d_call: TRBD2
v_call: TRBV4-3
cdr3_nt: TGCGCCAGCAGCCAAGGGTCACTAGCGGGGGGGTTCGAGACCCAGTACTTC
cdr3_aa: CASSQGSLAGGFETQYF

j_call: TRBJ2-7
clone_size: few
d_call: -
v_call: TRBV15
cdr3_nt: TGTGCCACCAGCAGTTTAGACTCTTACGAGCAGTACTTC
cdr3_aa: CATSSLDSYEQYF

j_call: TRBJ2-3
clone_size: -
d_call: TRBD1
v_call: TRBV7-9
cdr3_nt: TGTGCCAGCAGCTTAGGGACAGGGGATACGCAGTATTTT
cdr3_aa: CASSLGTGDTQYF

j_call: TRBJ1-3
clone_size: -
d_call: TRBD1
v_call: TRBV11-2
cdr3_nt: TGTGCCAGCAGATTCCTAGACAGGGGGACCTCCTCTGGAAACACCATATATTTT
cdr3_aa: CASRFLDRGTSSGNTIYF

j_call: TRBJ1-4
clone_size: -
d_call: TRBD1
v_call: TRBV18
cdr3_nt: TGTGCCAGCTCACCTACTCGACAGGGCTTCAATGAAAAACTGTTTTTT
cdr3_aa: CASSPTRQGFNEKLFF

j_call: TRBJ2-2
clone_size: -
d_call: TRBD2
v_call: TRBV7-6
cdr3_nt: TGTGCCAGCAGCCAGAGGGAACGGACTAGCACTCTTTGCGGGGAGCTGTTTTTT
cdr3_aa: CASSQRERTSTLCGELFF

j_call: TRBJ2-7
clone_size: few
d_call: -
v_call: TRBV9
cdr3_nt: TGTGCCAGCAGCGTAGCCCCTAGCACTTCCTACGAGCAGTACTTC
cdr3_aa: CASSVAPSTSYEQYF

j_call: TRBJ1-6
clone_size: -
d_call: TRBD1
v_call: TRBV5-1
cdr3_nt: TGCGCCAGCAGCCCACAGGGGAGCTCCTATAATTCACCCCTCCACTTT
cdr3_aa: CASSPQGSSYNSPLHF

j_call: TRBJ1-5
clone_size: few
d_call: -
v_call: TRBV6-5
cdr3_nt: TGTGCCAGCAGCCGGGACACCAGCAATCAGCCCCAGCATTTT
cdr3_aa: CASSRDTSNQPQHF

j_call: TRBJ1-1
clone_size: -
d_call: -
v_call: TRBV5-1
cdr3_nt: TGCGCCAGCACCCCGGGGACCCGGGGGACTGAAGCTTTCTTT
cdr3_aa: CASTPGTRGTEAFF

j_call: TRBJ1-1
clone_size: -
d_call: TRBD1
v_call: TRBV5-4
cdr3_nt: TGTGCCAGCAGCTTGGAACGAACGGGGACAGGCGGAACTGAAGCTTTCTTT
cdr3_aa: CASSLERTGTGGTEAFF

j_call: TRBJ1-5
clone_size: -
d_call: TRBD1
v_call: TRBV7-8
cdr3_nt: TGTGCCAGCAGCCTACAGGGGGCGGGCAATCAGCCCCAGCATTTT
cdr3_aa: CASSLQGAGNQPQHF

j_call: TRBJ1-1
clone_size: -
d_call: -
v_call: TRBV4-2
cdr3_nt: TGTGCCAGCAGCCAAGGGGGGCGGATCACTGAAGCTTTCTTT
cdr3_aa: CASSQGGRITEAFF

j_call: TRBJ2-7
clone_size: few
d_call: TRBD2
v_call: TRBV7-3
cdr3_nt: TGTGCCAGCAGCCTCAGCGGGGGGCCATCCTACGAGCAGTACTTC
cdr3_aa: CASSLSGGPSYEQYF

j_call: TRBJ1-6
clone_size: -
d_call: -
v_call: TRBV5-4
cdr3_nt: TGTGCCAGCAGCCGAAACCCGCAGGGGTATAATTCACCCCTCCACTTT
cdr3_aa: CASSRNPQGYNSPLHF

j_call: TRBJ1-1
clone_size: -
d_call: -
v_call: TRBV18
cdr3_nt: TGTGCCAGCTCACCAACGGGGGGCACTGAAGCTTTCTTT
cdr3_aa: CASSPTGGTEAFF

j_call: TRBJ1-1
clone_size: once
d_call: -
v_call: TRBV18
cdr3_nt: TGTGCCAGCTCACCACCGGACAGCTTTGAAGCTTTCTTT
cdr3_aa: CASSPPDSFEAFF

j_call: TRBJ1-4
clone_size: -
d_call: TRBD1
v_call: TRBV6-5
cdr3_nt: TGTGCCAGCAGTCCCAGACAGGGGTATTTTGAAAAACTGTTTTTT
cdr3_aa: CASSPRQGYFEKLFF

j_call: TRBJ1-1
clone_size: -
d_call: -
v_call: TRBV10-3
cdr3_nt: TGTGCCATCAGTGCATCAGCAGGGATGAACACTGAAGCTTTCTTT
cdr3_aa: CAISASAGMNTEAFF

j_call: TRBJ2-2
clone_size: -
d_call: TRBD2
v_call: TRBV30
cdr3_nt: TGTGCCTGGAGCGACACTAGCGGGGGGGCCCCGAACACCGGGGAGCTGTTTTTT
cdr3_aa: CAWSDTSGGAPNTGELFF

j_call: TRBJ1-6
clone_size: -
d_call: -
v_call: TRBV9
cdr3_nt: TGTGCCAGCAGCTCCGGGACACAAAATTCACCCCTCCACTTT
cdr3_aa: CASSSGTQNSPLHF

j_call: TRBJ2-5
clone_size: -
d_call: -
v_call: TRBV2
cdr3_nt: TGTGCCAGCAGCACAGCCTGGGAGACCCAGTACTTC
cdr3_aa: CASSTAWETQYF

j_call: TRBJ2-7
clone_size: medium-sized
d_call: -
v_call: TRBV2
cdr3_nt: TGTGCCAGCAGTGAGGGGGGGGGCGGCTACGAGCAGTACTTC
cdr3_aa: CASSEGGGGYEQYF

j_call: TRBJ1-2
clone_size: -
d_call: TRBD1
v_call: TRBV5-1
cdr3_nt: TGCGCCAGCAGCTTGGGGGACAGGGCATATGGCTACACCTTC
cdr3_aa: CASSLGDRAYGYTF

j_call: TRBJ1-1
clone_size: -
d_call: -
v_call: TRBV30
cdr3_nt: TGTGCCTGGAGACCACTACCCCCCCGGGACACTGAAGCTTTCTTT
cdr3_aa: CAWRPLPPRDTEAFF

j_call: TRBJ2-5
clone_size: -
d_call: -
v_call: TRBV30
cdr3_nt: TGTGCCTGGAGATCGGTTCAGAGGGTTCAAGAGACCCAGTACTTC
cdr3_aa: CAWRSVQRVQETQYF

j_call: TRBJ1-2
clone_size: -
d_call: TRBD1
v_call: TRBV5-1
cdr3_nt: TGCGCCAGCAGCTTTACAGGGGGAAGTGGCTACACCTTC
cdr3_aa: CASSFTGGSGYTF

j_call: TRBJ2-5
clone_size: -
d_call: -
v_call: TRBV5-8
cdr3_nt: TGTGCCAGCAGCTCCGGTATAAAGACAGGCCAAGAGACCCAGTACTTC
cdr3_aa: CASSSGIKTGQETQYF

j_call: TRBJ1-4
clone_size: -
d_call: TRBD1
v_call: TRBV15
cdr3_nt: TGTGCCACCAGCAAGGGACAGGGGAATGAAAAACTGTTTTTT
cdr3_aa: CATSKGQGNEKLFF

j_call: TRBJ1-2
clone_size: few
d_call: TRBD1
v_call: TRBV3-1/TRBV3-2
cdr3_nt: TGTGCCAGCAGCCAAGGGAAGACAGGGGACGGCAACTATGGCTACACCTTC
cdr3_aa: CASSQGKTGDGNYGYTF

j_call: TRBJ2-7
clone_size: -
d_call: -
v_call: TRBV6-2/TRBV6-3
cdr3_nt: TGTGCCAGCAGTTCACTCACTTACGAGCAGTACTTC
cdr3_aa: CASSSLTYEQYF

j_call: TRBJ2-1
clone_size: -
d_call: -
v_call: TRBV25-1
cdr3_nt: TGTGCCAGCAGTGAGGGACTGAATGAGCAGTTCTTC
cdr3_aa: CASSEGLNEQFF

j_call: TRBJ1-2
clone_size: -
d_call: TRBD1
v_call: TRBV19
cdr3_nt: TGTGCCAGTAGTGCCGAGGGGGCAGGTATGCGCTATGGCTACACCTTC
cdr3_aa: CASSAEGAGMRYGYTF